This T cell receptor beta chain was captured in a study of blood T cells in healthy people across ages. Alongside a J-beta primer mix, a sample-barcoded 5' primer served in a second PCR lasting 7 to 11 cycles. Every single cDNA molecule received a tag from a template-switch adaptor with 12 random nucleotides. TCRdb used MiXCR to reprocess the 5' RACE reads, holding one entry per CDR3 protein. The sample lists 600,000 to 850,000 distinct CDR3 sequences, roughly 25% occurring once. The CDR3 extends over 13 amino acids. The germline gives CDR1 SEHNR, CDR2 FQNEAQ (reference sequence). Deletions cut 3 bases from V and 5 bases from J, with 10 bases between. In this sample, this clonotype turned up many times. These data also featured in a second study, about T cells of mothers and their children.

The sequence was obtained from a boy between 10 and 17 years old in good health. The sequencing input was blood. This chain connects TRBV7-9 to TRBJ2-5; a weak D match, TRBD2 (5 bases). CDR3 nucleotides: TGTGCCAGCAGCTTCCCGGGAAGCGAGACCCAGTACTTC. This codes for CASSFPGSETQYF.